Each of the 21 T cell receptor beta chains below was sequenced from the same sample in a study of neurological immune-mediated disorders. MiXCR, applied by TCRdb to the 5' RACE reads, yields one record per CDR3 protein. The table has about 30,000 distinct CDR3 sequences, under 6% seen once. Specimen: CD4+ T cells from blood. The receptors come from a woman in her 50s in good health.

This clonotype occurred many times. The chain links TRBV5-1 to TRBJ2-3, with D uncertain. This CDR3 contains 11 residues. Germline V CDR1 and CDR2: SGHRS, YFSETQ. Trimming removed 4 bases at V and 5 bases at J, with 5 bases between. The CDR3 sequence is CASSDLDTQYF. CDR3 DNA: TGCGCCAGCAGCGATTTAGATACGCAGTATTTT.

This clonotype was found many times. This chain uses TRBV12-3 or TRBV12-4 with TRBJ2-7, with a possible D match to TRBD2 (6 bases). Trimming removed 4 bases at V and 7 bases at J, with 17 bases between. CDR3 length: 14 residues. The DNA for the CDR3 is TGTGCCAGCAGTTACGGGGGTGGGGCCCAAGAGCAGTACTTC. Residues: CASSYGGGAQEQYF.

This clonotype was found many times. The V call is TRBV7-2, the J call TRBJ1-1; 10 bases fit TRBD1. This CDR3 is 16 amino acids long. Germline-derived CDR1 and CDR2 are SGHTA and FQGNSA. After removal of 6 bases from V and 1 base from J, the junction contained 8 bases not matched to a gene. CDR3 sequence (DNA): TGTGCCAGCAGAGGAAGGGACAGGGGACCGAACACTGAAGCTTTCTTT. It specifies CASRGRDRGPNTEAFF. Filled out from reference TRBV7-2 and TRBJ1-1, the complete variable domain reads GAGVSQSPSNKVTEKGKDVELRCDPISGHTALYWYRQSLGQGLEFLIYFQGNSAPDKSGLPSDRFSAERTGGSVSTLTIQRTQQEDSAVYLCASRGRDRGPNTEAFFGQGTRLTVV.

The chain employs TRBV7-2 and TRBJ1-2; the D gene is possibly TRBD1 (5 bases). Germline-derived CDR1 and CDR2 are SGHTA and FQGNSA. Trimming cost V 5 bases and J 8 bases, with 15 bases left between them. This CDR3 is 13 amino acids long. The CDR3 sequence: CASSLVGARGYTF. As DNA, the CDR3 is TGTGCCAGCAGCCTGGTCGGGGCTCGAGGCTACACCTTC.

The gene calls are TRBV6-1 and TRBJ2-7; D is ambiguous. The CDR3 runs to 13 residues. Trimming took off 8 bases at V and 3 bases at J, with 14 bases between the two ends. Germline-derived CDR1 and CDR2 are MNHNS and SASEGT. This CDR3 is CASGIYPLYEQYF. The CDR3 DNA follows: TGTGCCAGCGGGATATACCCACTCTACGAGCAGTACTTC.

This clonotype occurred many times. The chain links TRBV7-9 to TRBJ2-7, with a weak D call TRBD2 (6 bases). The ends were cut back, 6 bases at V and 2 bases at J, with 20 bases in the middle. From germline, CDR1 is SEHNR and CDR2 FQNEAQ (reference sequence). This CDR3 spans 16 amino acids. The CDR3 spells CASSYTGGGGAYEQYF. The CDR3 nucleotides read TGTGCCAGCAGTTATACCGGGGGTGGTGGGGCCTACGAGCAGTACTTC.

In its sample, this clonotype is medium-sized. The chain joins TRBV5-1 to TRBJ2-1; no reliable D call. The CDR3 has 15 residues. V gave up 0 bases and J gave up 5 bases, with 12 bases separating them. Germline-derived CDR1 and CDR2 are SGHRS and YFSETQ. The CDR3 loop is CASSLDSHRDNEQFF. The CDR3 DNA reads as TGCGCCAGCAGCTTGGACTCCCACCGGGACAATGAGCAGTTCTTC.

This clonotype was observed many times. This chain links TRBV28 with TRBJ2-1, with a weak D call TRBD1 (6 bases). This CDR3 has 16 amino acids. Germline CDR1 MDHEN, CDR2 SYDVKM. Trimming shortened V by 3 bases and J by 10 bases, and 22 bases separated the two germline ends. CDR3 nucleotide sequence: TGTGCCAGCAGTTTTTTGAATCAGGGGCGCGAAAAGGAGCAGTTCTTC. This translates into CASSFLNQGREKEQFF.

This clonotype was found many times. The rearrangement links TRBV20-1 to TRBJ2-2, with 10 bases identical to TRBD2. With V trimmed by 3 bases and J by 8 bases, 9 bases remained unmatched. This CDR3 spans 15 amino acids. CDR1 and CDR2 (germline): DFQATT, SNEGSKA (reference sequence). The CDR3 nucleotides are TGCAGTGCTAGTGATCCTAGCGGGGGCGTGGGGGAGCTGTTTTTT. This translates into CSASDPSGGVGELFF.

This clonotype was detected ten times or more. V gene TRBV29-1 combines with J gene TRBJ2-1; no definite D call. Germline V gene sequence: CDR1 SQVTM, CDR2 ANQGSEA. The V end was cut by 4 bases, the J end by 4 bases, with 8 bases between. CDR3 length: 12 amino acids. CDR3 region: CSVVPPYNEQFF. The CDR3 region has the DNA TGCAGCGTTGTCCCCCCTTACAATGAGCAGTTCTTC.

This clonotype was seen repeatedly, ten times or more. CDR3 amino acids: CASSLPQFPGLRTYEQYF. The CDR3 DNA follows: TGCGCCAGCAGCTTGCCGCAATTTCCTGGACTCCGGACCTACGAGCAGTACTTC. J is TRBJ2-7 and V is TRBV5-1, with D possibly matching TRBD2 (5 bases). V gave up 1 base and J gave up 2 bases, with 22 bases separating them. CDR1 and CDR2 (germline): SGHRS, YFSETQ. The CDR3 has 18 residues.

This clonotype was detected ten times or more. The chain carries TRBV7-2 and TRBJ2-7; D is ambiguous. The CDR3 contains 14 residues. V gave up 1 base and J gave up 2 bases, with 9 bases separating them. Germline assignment: CDR1 SGHTA and CDR2 FQGNSA. The CDR3 region has the DNA TGTGCCAGCAGCTTAGAGGTGGGCCCCTACGAGCAGTACTTC. Protein product: CASSLEVGPYEQYF.

In this sample, this clonotype turned up many times. The chain joins TRBV4-2 to TRBJ1-2; a possible D gene is TRBD1 (5 bases). Germline lookup yields CDR1 LGHNA and CDR2 YNFKEQ. The CDR3 consists of 14 residues. Trimming shortened V by 2 bases and J by 5 bases, and 12 bases separated the two germline ends. CDR3 in DNA: TGTGCCAGCAGCCAACGGGACGGCGGGTATGGCTACACCTTC. It yields the protein CASSQRDGGYGYTF.

This clonotype was picked up many times. The chain carries TRBV6-2 or TRBV6-3 and TRBJ1-1; no definite D call. The CDR3 covers 15 residues. V shed 0 bases and J shed 1 base, with 9 bases lying between them. Germline CDR1 is MNHEY and CDR2 is SVGEGT. CDR3 DNA: TGTGCCAGCAGTTACTCACTCCAAAAGAACACTGAAGCTTTCTTT. This gives the protein CASSYSLQKNTEAFF.

This clonotype was recorded at least ten times. As DNA, the CDR3 is TGTGCCAGCAGCTCCGGGACCGCCCGGCCGTGGTACTTC. This translates into CASSSGTARPWYF. V is TRBV11-2 and J is TRBJ2-7; TRBD1 or TRBD2 may be the D gene (5 bases each). The ends were cut back, 4 bases at V and 12 bases at J, with 19 bases in the middle. The CDR3 runs 13 residues. Germline V gene sequence: CDR1 SGHAT, CDR2 FQNNGV.

This clonotype was recorded at least ten times. This chain connects TRBV27 to TRBJ2-2; 9 bases fit TRBD2. The junction had 5 bases not matched to a gene; V was cut back by 8 bases and J by 4 bases. Germline V gene data show CDR1 as MNHEY and CDR2 as SMNVEV (reference sequence). The CDR3 runs 14 residues. The CDR3 reads CASGNSGSTGELFF. Here the CDR3 DNA reads TGTGCCAGCGGAAATAGCGGGAGCACCGGGGAGCTGTTTTTT.

In its sample, this clonotype was seen many times. V usage is TRBV3-1 and J usage is TRBJ2-7; TRBD1 might be the D (5 bases). CDR1 is LGHDT, CDR2 YNNKEL, per germline (reference sequence). The CDR3 has 15 amino acids. Trimming pared 0 bases from V and 5 bases from J, leaving 14 bases between. In DNA, the CDR3 is TGTGCCAGCAGCCAAGAGGGGCACCCTTCTAACGAGCAGTACTTC. This encodes CASSQEGHPSNEQYF.

This clonotype was observed many times. The CDR3 DNA sequence: TGTGCCAGCAGCCGTTTTAGCGGGAGGCTTTCCCGCGAGGACACCGGGGAGCTGTTTTTT. Translated, it gives CASSRFSGRLSREDTGELFF. The chain employs TRBV7-9 and TRBJ2-2; 10 bases fit TRBD2. Germline V gives CDR1 SEHNR, CDR2 FQNEAQ (reference sequence). The CDR3 sequence is 20 residues long. Unmatched junction bases numbered 18, after V lost 5 bases and J lost 3 bases. Full variable domain (outside the CDR3, taken from reference TRBV7-9 and TRBJ2-2): DTGVSQNPRHKITKRGQNVTFRCDPISEHNRLYWYRQTLGQGPEFLTYFQNEAQLEKSRLLSDRFSAERPKGSFSTLEIQRTEQGDSAMYLCASSRFSGRLSREDTGELFFGEGSRLTVL.

This clonotype was found many times. The chain carries TRBV5-1 and TRBJ2-7; no reliable D call. The V gene's germline CDR1 is SGHRS and CDR2 YFSETQ. This CDR3 is 13 amino acids long. The ends were cut back, 3 bases at V and 0 bases at J, with 7 bases in the middle. The CDR3 DNA reads as TGCGCCAGCAGCTCCCACGACTCCTACGAGCAGTACTTC. Residues: CASSSHDSYEQYF.

In its sample, this clonotype was seen many times. The chain links TRBV29-1 to TRBJ1-1, with 7 bases matching TRBD1. The CDR3 sequence is 13 residues long. V was clipped by 3 bases and J by 5 bases; unmatched bases: 6. Germline loops: CDR1 SQVTM, CDR2 ANQGSEA. The CDR3 spells CSVDSRGVTEAFF. CDR3 nucleotides: TGCAGCGTTGATTCCAGGGGGGTGACTGAAGCTTTCTTT.

This clonotype is deemed medium-sized. The J gene is TRBJ2-1, the V gene TRBV5-1, with 10 positions matching TRBD1. Germline V gives CDR1 SGHRS, CDR2 YFSETQ. The J segment lost 6 bases and the V segment lost 0 bases, leaving 3 bases of the junction unmatched. The CDR3 loop spans 15 amino acids. This chain's CDR3 is CASSLDGDRGNEQFF. The CDR3 DNA is TGCGCCAGCAGCTTGGATGGGGACAGGGGCAATGAGCAGTTCTTC. Combining the CDR3 with reference TRBV5-1 and TRBJ2-1 gives the whole variable domain KAGVTQTPRYLIKTRGQQVTLSCSPISGHRSVSWYQQTPGQGLQFLFEYFSETQRNKGNFPGRFSGRQFSNSRSEMNVSTLELGDSALYLCASSLDGDRGNEQFFGPGTRLTVL.